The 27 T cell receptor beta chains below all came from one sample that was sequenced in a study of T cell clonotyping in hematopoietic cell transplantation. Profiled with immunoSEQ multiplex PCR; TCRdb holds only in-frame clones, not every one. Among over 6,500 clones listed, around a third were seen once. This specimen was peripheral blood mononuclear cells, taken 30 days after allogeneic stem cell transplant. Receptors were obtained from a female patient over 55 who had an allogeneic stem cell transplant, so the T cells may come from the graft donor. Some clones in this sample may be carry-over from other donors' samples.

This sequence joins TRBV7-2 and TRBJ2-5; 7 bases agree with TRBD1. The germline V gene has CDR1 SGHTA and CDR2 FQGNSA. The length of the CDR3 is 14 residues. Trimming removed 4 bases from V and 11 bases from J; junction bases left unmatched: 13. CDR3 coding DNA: TGTGCCAGCAGCTCCCCGGGACAGTTTGTGGAGCAGTACTTC. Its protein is CASSSPGQFVEQYF.

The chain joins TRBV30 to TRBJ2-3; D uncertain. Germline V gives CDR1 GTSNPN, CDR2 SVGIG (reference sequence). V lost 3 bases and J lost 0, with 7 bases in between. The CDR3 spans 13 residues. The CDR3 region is CAWRATSTDTQYF. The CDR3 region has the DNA TGTGCCTGGAGGGCGACTAGCACAGATACGCAGTATTTT.

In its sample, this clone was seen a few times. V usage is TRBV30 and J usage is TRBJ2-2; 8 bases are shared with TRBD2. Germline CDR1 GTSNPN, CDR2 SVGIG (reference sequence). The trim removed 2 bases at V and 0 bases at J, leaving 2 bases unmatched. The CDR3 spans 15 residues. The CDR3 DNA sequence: TGTGCCTGGAGTACGGGACTAGCGAACACCGGGGAGCTGTTTTTT. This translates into CAWSTGLANTGELFF.

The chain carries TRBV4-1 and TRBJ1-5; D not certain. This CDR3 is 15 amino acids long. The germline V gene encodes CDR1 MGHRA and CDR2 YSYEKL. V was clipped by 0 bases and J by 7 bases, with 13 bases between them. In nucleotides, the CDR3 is TGCGCCAGCAGCCAAGATAACGGATCTGGACAGCCCCAGCATTTT. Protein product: CASSQDNGSGQPQHF.

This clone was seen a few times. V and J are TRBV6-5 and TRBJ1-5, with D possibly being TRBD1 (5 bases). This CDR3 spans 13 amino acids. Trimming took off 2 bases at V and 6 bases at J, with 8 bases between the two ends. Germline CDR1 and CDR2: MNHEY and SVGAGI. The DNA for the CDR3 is TGTGCCAGCAGTTACGATCAGGGTCAGCCCCAGCATTTT. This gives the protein CASSYDQGQPQHF.

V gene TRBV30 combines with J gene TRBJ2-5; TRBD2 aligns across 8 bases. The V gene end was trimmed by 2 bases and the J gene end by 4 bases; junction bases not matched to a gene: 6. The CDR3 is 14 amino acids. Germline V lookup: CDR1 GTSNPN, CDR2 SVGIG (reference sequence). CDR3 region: CAWSSEAGGETQYF. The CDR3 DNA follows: TGTGCCTGGAGTTCAGAGGCGGGGGGAGAGACCCAGTACTTC.

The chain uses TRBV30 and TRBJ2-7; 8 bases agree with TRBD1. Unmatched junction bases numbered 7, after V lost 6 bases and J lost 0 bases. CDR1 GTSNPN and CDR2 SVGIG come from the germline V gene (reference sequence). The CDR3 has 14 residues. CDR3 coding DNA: TGTGCCTGCCCGAGGACAGGGACCTCCTACGAGCAGTACTTC. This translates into CACPRTGTSYEQYF.

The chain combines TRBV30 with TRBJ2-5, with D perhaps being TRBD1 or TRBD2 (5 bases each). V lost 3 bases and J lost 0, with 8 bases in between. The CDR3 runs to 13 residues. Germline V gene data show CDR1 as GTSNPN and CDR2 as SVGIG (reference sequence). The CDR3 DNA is TGTGCCTGGAGGGGGGAGTACCAAGAGACCCAGTACTTC. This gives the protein CAWRGEYQETQYF.

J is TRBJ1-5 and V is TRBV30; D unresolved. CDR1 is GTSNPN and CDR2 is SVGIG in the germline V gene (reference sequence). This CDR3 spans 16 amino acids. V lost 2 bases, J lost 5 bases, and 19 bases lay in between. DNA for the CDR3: TGTGCCTGGAGTCCGGGCGTAGGGCCCAATGATCAGCCCCAGCATTTT. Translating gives CAWSPGVGPNDQPQHF.

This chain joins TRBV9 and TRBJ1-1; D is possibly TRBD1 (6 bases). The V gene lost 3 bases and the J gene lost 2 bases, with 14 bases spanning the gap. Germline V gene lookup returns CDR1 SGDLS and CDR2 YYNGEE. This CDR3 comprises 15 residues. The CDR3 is CASSGKDSLNTEAFF. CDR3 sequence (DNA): TGTGCCAGCAGCGGGAAGGACAGCCTTAACACTGAAGCTTTCTTT.

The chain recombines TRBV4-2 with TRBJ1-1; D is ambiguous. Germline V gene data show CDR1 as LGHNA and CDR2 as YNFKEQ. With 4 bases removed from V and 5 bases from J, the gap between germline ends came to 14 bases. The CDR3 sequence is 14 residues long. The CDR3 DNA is TGTGCCAGCAGCCTCTGGACGGGAGGGACTGAAGCTTTCTTT. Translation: CASSLWTGGTEAFF.

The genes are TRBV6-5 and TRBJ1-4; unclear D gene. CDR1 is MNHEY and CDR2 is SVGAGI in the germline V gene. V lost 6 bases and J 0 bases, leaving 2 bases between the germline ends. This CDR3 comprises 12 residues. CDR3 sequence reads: CASSATNEKLFF. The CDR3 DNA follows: TGTGCCAGCAGCGCAACTAATGAAAAACTGTTTTTT.

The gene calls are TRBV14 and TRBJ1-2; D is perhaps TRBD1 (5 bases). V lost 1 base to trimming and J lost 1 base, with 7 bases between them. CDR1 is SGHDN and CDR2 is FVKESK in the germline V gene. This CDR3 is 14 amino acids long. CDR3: CASSQVGGNYGYTF. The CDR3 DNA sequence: TGTGCCAGCAGCCAAGTGGGGGGTAACTATGGCTACACCTTC.

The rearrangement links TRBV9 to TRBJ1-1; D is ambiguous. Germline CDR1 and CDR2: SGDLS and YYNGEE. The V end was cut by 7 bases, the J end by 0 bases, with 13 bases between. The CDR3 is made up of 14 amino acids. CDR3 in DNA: TGTGCCAGCGGGCTTCCCGATATGAACACTGAAGCTTTCTTT. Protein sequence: CASGLPDMNTEAFF.

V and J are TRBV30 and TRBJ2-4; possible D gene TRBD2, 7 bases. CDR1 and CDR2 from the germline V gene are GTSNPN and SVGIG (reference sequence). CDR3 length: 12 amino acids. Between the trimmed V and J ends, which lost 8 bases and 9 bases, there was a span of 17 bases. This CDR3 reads CAAEGGDGIQYF. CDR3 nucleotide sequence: TGTGCCGCGGAGGGGGGGGACGGCATTCAGTACTTC.

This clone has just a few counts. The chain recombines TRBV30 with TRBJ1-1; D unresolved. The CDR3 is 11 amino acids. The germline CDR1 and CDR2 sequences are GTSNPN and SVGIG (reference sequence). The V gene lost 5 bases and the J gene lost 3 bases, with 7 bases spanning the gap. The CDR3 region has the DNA TGTGCCTGGTACCTTTACACTGAAGCTTTCTTT. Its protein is CAWYLYTEAFF.

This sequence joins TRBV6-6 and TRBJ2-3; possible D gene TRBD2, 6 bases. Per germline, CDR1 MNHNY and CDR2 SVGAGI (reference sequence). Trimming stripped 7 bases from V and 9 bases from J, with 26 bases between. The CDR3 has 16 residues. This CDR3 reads CASTYQRRATSGTQYF. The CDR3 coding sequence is TGTGCCAGCACCTATCAGCGGAGGGCTACCAGCGGAACGCAGTATTTT.

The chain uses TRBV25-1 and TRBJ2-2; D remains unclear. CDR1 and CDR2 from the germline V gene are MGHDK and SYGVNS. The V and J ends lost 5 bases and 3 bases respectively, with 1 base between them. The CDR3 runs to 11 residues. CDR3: CASSYTGELFF. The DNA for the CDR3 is TGTGCCAGCAGTTACACCGGGGAGCTGTTTTTT.

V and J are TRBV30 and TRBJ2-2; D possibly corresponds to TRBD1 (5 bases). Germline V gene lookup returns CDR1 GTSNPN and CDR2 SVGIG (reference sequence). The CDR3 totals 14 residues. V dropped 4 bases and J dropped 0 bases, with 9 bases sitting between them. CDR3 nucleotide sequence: TGTGCCTGGACCGACAGCTCGAACACCGGGGAGCTGTTTTTT. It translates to CAWTDSSNTGELFF.

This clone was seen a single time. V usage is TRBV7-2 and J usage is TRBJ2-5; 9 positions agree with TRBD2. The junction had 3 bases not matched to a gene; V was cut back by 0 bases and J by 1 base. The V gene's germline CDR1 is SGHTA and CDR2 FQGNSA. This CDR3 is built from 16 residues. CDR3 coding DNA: TGTGCCAGCAGCTTAGCCTTGCGGGGGGGCCAAGAGACCCAGTACTTC. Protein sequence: CASSLALRGGQETQYF.

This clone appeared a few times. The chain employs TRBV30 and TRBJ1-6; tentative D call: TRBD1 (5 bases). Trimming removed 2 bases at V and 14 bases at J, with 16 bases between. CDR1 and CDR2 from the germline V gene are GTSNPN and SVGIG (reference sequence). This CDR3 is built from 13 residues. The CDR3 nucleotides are TGTGCCTGGAGTTCCGGACACCCTGTGGCCCTCCACTTT. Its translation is CAWSSGHPVALHF.

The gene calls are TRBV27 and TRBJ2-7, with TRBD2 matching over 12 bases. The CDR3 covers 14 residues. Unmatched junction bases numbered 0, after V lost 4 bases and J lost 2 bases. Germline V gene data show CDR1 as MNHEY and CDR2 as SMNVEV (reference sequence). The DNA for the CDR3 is TGTGCCAGCAGTTGGACTAGCGGGACCTACGAGCAGTACTTC. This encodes CASSWTSGTYEQYF.

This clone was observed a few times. CDR3 region: CAWRTSQGNYGYTF. Written as DNA, the CDR3 is TGTGCCTGGAGAACCTCCCAGGGTAACTATGGCTACACCTTC. This chain links TRBV30 with TRBJ1-2; D possibly corresponds to TRBD1 (5 bases). This CDR3 region has 14 residues. The V gene lost 3 bases and the J gene lost 1 base, with 12 bases spanning the gap. Germline V lookup: CDR1 GTSNPN, CDR2 SVGIG (reference sequence).

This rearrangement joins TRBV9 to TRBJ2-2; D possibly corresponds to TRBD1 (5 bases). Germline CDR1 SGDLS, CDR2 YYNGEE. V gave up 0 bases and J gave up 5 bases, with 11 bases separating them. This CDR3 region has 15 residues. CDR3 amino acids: CASSVGQGWTGELFF. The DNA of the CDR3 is TGTGCCAGCAGCGTAGGTCAGGGATGGACCGGGGAGCTGTTTTTT.

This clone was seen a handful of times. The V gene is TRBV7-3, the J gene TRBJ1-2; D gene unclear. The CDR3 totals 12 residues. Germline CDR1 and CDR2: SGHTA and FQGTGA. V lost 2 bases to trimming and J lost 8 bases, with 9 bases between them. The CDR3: CASSLPFDGYTF. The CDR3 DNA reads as TGTGCCAGCAGCTTACCTTTTGACGGCTACACCTTC.

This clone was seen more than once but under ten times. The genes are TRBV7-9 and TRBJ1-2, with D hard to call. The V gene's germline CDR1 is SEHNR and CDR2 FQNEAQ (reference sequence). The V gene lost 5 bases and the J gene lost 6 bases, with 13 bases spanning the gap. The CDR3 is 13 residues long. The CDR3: CASSRAVGNGYTF. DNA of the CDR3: TGTGCCAGCAGCCGGGCAGTTGGAAATGGCTACACCTTC.

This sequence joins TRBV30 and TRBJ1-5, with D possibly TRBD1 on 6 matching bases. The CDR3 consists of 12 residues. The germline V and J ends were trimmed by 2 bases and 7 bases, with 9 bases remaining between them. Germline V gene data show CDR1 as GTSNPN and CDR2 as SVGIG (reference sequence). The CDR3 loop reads CAWSPGAQPQHF. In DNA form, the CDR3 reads TGTGCCTGGAGTCCAGGGGCCCAGCCCCAGCATTTT.